The 5 T cell receptor beta chains in this list originate from one sample, sequenced in a study of blood T cell repertoires in COVID-19. Measured with immunoSEQ multiplex PCR; TCRdb has only the in-frame clones, and not every one. The table records about 180,000 clones, over 60% of them present only once. Input material: peripheral blood. The receptors derive from a woman aged 65 to 85 with acute or convalescent COVID-19.

The chain carries TRBV29-1 and TRBJ2-1; the match to TRBD2 covers 10 bases. V lost 0 bases to trimming and J lost 6 bases; unmatched junction nucleotides: 11. There are 17 residues in the CDR3. Germline V gene lookup returns CDR1 SQVTM and CDR2 ANQGSEA. CDR3 bases: TGCAGCGTTGAAGATAGGTGGGGGACTAGCGCAACCAATGAGCAGTTCTTC. Amino acid sequence: CSVEDRWGTSATNEQFF.

The rearrangement joins TRBV14 to TRBJ2-1; D unresolved. This CDR3 is 16 amino acids long. Trimming took 4 bases from V and 4 from J, leaving 17 bases between them. Looked up from germline, CDR1 is SGHDN and CDR2 is FVKESK. DNA of the CDR3: TGTGCCAGCAGCCCCGAGCAACCCCGACTTTACAATGAGCAGTTCTTC. It codes for CASSPEQPRLYNEQFF.

This clone was found a few times. This chain links TRBV30 with TRBJ2-7, with TRBD1 as a possible D gene (5 bases). The V end lost 5 bases, the J end lost 2 bases, and 10 bases lay between the germline ends. The CDR3 is made up of 12 amino acids. The germline V gene encodes CDR1 GTSNPN and CDR2 SVGIG (reference sequence). This chain's CDR3 is CAWGANPYEQYF. The CDR3 nucleotides are TGTGCCTGGGGGGCGAACCCCTACGAGCAGTACTTC. Drawing the rest from reference TRBV30 and TRBJ2-7, the complete variable domain is SQTIHQWPATLVQPVGSPLSLECTVEGTSNPNLYWYRQAAGRGLQLLFYSVGIGQISSEVPQNLSASRPQDRQFILSSKKLLLSDSGFYLCAWGANPYEQYFGPGTRLTVT.

This clone was picked up many times. The same CDR3 is also encoded by other DNA sequences in this sample. The CDR3 sequence is CASSYSRYTEAFF. The CDR3 DNA reads TGTGCCAGCAGTTACTCCCGGTACACTGAAGCTTTCTTT. The V and J genes are TRBV6-2 or TRBV6-3 and TRBJ1-1; D ambiguous. Germline CDR1 is MNHEY and CDR2 is SVGEGT. This CDR3 is 13 amino acids long. V dropped 0 bases and J dropped 3 bases, with 5 bases sitting between them.

This chain connects TRBV5-5 to TRBJ2-5; D remains unclear. The V gene lost 0 bases and the J gene lost 5 bases, with 11 bases spanning the gap. The CDR3 runs 14 residues. Germline loops: CDR1 SGHKS, CDR2 YYEKEE (reference sequence). CDR3 loop: CASSLARVRETQYF. DNA of the CDR3: TGTGCCAGCAGCTTGGCCCGGGTTCGGGAGACCCAGTACTTC.